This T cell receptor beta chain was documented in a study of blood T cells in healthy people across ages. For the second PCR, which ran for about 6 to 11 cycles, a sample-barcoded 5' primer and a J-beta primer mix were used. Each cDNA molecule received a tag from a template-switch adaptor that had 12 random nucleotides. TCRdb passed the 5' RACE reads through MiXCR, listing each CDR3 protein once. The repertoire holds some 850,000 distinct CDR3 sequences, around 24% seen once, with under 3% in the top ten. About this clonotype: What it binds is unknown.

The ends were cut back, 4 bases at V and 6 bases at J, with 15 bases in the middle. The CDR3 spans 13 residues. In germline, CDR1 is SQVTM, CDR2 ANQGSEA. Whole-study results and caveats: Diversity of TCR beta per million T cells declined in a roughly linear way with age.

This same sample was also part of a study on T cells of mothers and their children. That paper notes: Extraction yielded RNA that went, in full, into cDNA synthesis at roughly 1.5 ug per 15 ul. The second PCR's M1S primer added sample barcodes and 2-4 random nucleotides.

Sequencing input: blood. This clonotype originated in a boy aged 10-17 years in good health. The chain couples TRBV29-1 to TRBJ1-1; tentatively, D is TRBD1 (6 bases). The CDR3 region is CSVGGGSQAEAFF. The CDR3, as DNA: TGCAGCGTTGGGGGGGGCTCACAGGCTGAAGCTTTCTTT. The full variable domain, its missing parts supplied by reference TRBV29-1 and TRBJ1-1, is SAVISQKPSRDICQRGTSLTIQCQVDSQVTMMFWYRQQPGQSLTLIATANQGSEATYESGFVIDKFPISRPNLTFSTLTVSNMSPEDSSIYLCSVGGGSQAEAFFGQGTRLTVV.